This TCR beta chain was identified during a study of OX40 agonist ivuxolimab in advanced cancers. The study's findings and limits: At doses 0.1 to 3.0 mg/kg, CD4+ and CD8+ clones expanded. Expanded clones tended on average to be more numerous among CD8+ T cells than CD4+.

This clone has just one count. Its specificity is not known. The repertoire was sequenced with immunoSEQ multiplex PCR; TCRdb's copy has only in-frame clones and lacks some. The sample yields 70,000 or so clones, roughly 88% seen once. This specimen consisted of CD4+ or CD8+ T cells sorted from blood, obtained in a trial of the OX40 agonist ivuxolimab. The sequence derives from an adult with an advanced solid tumor such as melanoma, head and neck, liver or kidney cancer.

CDR3 residues: CASSALGQGVRRNTGELFF. Here the CDR3 DNA reads TGTGCCAGCAGTGCCCTCGGACAGGGGGTCAGAAGGAACACCGGGGAGCTGTTTTTT. The chain has TRBV6-1 and TRBJ2-2, with 10 nucleotides matching TRBD1. V trimming: 4 bases; J trimming: 1 base; junction bases outside the gene matches: 12. This CDR3 is built from 19 residues. The germline V gene encodes CDR1 MNHNS and CDR2 SASEGT.